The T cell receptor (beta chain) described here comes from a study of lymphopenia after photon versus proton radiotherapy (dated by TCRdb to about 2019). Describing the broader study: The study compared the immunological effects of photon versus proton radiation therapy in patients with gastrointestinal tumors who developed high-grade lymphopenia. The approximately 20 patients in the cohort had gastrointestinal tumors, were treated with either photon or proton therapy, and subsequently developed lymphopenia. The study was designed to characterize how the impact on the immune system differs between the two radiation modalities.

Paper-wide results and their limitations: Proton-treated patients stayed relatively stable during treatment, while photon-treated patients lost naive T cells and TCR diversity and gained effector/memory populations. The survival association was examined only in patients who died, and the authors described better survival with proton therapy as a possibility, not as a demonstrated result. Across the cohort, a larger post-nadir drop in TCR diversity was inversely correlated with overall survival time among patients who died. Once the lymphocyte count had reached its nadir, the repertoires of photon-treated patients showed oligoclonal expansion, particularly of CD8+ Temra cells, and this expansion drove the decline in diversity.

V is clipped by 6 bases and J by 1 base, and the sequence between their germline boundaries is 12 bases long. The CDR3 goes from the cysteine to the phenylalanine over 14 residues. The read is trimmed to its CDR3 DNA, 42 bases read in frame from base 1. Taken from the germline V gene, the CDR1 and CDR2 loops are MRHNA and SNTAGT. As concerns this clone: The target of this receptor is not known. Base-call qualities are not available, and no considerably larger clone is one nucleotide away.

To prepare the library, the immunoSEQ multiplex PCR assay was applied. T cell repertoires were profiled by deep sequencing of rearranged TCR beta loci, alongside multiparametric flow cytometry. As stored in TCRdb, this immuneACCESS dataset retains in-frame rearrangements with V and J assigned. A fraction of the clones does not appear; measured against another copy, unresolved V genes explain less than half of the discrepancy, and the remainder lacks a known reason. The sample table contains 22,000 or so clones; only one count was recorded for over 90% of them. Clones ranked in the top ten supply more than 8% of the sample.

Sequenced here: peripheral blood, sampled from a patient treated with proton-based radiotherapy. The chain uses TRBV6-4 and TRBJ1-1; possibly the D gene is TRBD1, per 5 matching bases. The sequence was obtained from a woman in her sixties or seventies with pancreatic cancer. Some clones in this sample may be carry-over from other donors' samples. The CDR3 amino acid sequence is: CASSPGPANTEAFF. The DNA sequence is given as TGTGCCAGCAGCCCGGGACCGGCGAACACTGAAGCTTTCTTT.